The 14 T cell receptor beta chains in this list originate from one sample, sequenced in a study of long-term antiretroviral therapy in people with HIV. Sequencing relied on immunoSEQ assay v3.0, run at survey level. Sequenced by immunoSEQ multiplex PCR; TCRdb stores in-frame clones only, minus some. The sample lists 30,000 to 40,000 clones; 75% to 90% were seen once. The source material was unsorted PBMCs, sampled 1.5 years after starting antiretroviral therapy. The receptors were sampled from a man aged 18 to 29 with HIV.

The rearrangement joins TRBV5-5 to TRBJ1-2; D is perhaps TRBD1 (5 bases). Trimming removed 0 bases at V and 2 bases at J, with 14 bases between. CDR1 is SGHKS and CDR2 is YYEKEE in the germline V gene (reference sequence). CDR3 length: 16 residues. The CDR3 loop reads CASSLEGAHINYGYTF. The CDR3 bases are TGTGCCAGCAGCTTGGAAGGGGCGCACATAAACTATGGCTACACCTTC.

J is TRBJ1-5 and V is TRBV28; D is undetermined. Germline V CDR1 and CDR2: MDHEN, SYDVKM. CDR3 size: 16 residues. Trimming shortened V by 3 bases and J by 0 bases, and 12 bases separated the two germline ends. The CDR3 sequence: CASSFRAVSSNQPQHF. CDR3 nucleotide sequence: TGTGCCAGCAGTTTTCGGGCAGTAAGTAGCAATCAGCCCCAGCATTTT.

V and J are TRBV6-6 and TRBJ2-1; weak D call: TRBD1 (5 bases). Deletions cut 2 bases from V and 2 bases from J, with 10 bases between. Germline CDR1 and CDR2: MNHNY and SVGAGI (reference sequence). The CDR3 is made up of 15 amino acids. CDR3 protein: CASSYAKGTYNEQFF. CDR3 DNA: TGTGCCAGCAGTTACGCCAAGGGGACCTACAATGAGCAGTTCTTC.

The V and J genes are TRBV11-2 and TRBJ1-2, with D possibly matching TRBD1 (5 bases). This CDR3 has 14 amino acids. CDR1 SGHAT and CDR2 FQNNGV come from the germline V gene. V lost 4 bases and J 4 bases, leaving 13 bases between the germline ends. The CDR3 loop reads CASSSRVGRYGYTF. The CDR3 DNA follows: TGTGCCAGCAGCTCGAGAGTGGGGCGCTATGGCTACACCTTC. Looking up the rest from reference TRBV11-2 and TRBJ1-2 gives the full variable domain: EAGVAQSPRYKIIEKRQSVAFWCNPISGHATLYWYQQILGQGPKLLIQFQNNGVVDDSQLPKDRFSAERLKGVDSTLKIQPAKLEDSAVYLCASSSRVGRYGYTFGSGTRLTVV.

The CDR3 sequence: CASSDRVRETQYF. DNA for the CDR3: TGTGCCAGCAGCGACAGGGTTCGCGAGACCCAGTACTTC. The chain carries TRBV28 and TRBJ2-5; 7 bases are shared with TRBD1. CDR1 and CDR2 from the germline V gene are MDHEN and SYDVKM. The CDR3 runs 13 residues. V was clipped by 6 bases and J by 5 bases; unmatched bases: 6.

Only a few counts were recorded for this clone. This chain uses TRBV7-9 with TRBJ2-7, with D perhaps matching TRBD1 (5 bases). V was clipped by 7 bases and J by 7 bases, with 26 bases between them. This CDR3 contains 16 residues. Looked up from germline, CDR1 is SEHNR and CDR2 is FQNEAQ (reference sequence). The CDR3 DNA is TGTGCCAGCATCCCCTCTGGGGCTTTTCCCCCTCGGGAGCAGTACTTC. Translated: CASIPSGAFPPREQYF.

The CDR3 DNA reads TGTGCCAGCATGGGACTAGGGACTTTGGAGGGATACGAGCAGTACTTC. Protein: CASMGLGTLEGYEQYF. The rearrangement joins TRBV27 to TRBJ2-7, with TRBD2 matching 8 bases. Germline V gives CDR1 MNHEY, CDR2 SMNVEV (reference sequence). The J segment lost 4 bases and the V segment lost 7 bases, leaving 15 bases of the junction unmatched. This CDR3 spans 16 amino acids.

The chain carries TRBV5-1 and TRBJ2-1; TRBD2 matches at 8 bases. The CDR3 contains 14 residues. The germline V gene encodes CDR1 SGHRS and CDR2 YFSETQ. J gave up 6 bases and V 0 bases, and 2 bases lay outside the gene matches. CDR3 coding DNA: TGCGCCAGCAGCTTGGGACTAGCGCGCAATGAGCAGTTCTTC. This gives the protein CASSLGLARNEQFF.

J is TRBJ2-2 and V is TRBV6-6; TRBD2 agrees at 8 bases. V shed 7 bases and J 3 bases; nucleotides not matched to a gene: 10. The CDR3 has 16 amino acids. In germline, CDR1 is MNHNY, CDR2 SVGAGI (reference sequence). Here the CDR3 reads CASKKTGTSDTGELFF. For the CDR3, the DNA is TGTGCCAGCAAAAAAACCGGGACTAGTGACACCGGGGAGCTGTTTTTT.

This clone was detected once. This chain connects TRBV15 to TRBJ1-2; TRBD1 aligns across 10 bases. The J segment lost 7 bases and the V segment lost 0 bases, leaving 5 bases of the junction unmatched. There are 15 residues in the CDR3. Looked up from germline, CDR1 is LNHNV and CDR2 is YYDKDF (reference sequence). The CDR3 is CATSRDRGQGLGYTF. The CDR3 nucleotides are TGTGCCACCAGCAGAGATCGGGGACAGGGGCTTGGCTACACCTTC. Variable domain in full (rest from reference TRBV15 and TRBJ1-2): DAMVIQNPRYQVTQFGKPVTLSCSQTLNHNVMYWYQQKSSQAPKLLFHYYDKDFNNEADTPDNFQSRRPNTSFCFLDIRSPGLGDTAMYLCATSRDRGQGLGYTFGSGTRLTVV.

This chain's CDR3 is CASSPGRTGDEKLFF. As DNA, the CDR3 is TGTGCCAGCTCACCAGGGAGGACAGGGGACGAAAAACTGTTTTTT. The gene calls are TRBV18 and TRBJ1-4; 9 bases are a match to TRBD1. Germline values: CDR1 KGHSH, CDR2 LQKENI. The CDR3 contains 15 residues. The V and J ends lost 2 bases and 8 bases, in that order; junction bases with no gene match: 6.

This sequence joins TRBV7-3 and TRBJ2-3; tentative D call: TRBD2 (6 bases). The CDR3 extends over 15 amino acids. The germline V gene has CDR1 SGHTA and CDR2 FQGTGA. Trimming shortened V by 5 bases and J by 0 bases, and 12 bases separated the two germline ends. Here the CDR3 DNA reads TGTGCCAGCAGCCTTAGCGGATCTAGCACAGATACGCAGTATTTT. Translation gives CASSLSGSSTDTQYF. The entire variable domain, with the rest obtained from reference TRBV7-3 and TRBJ2-3, is as follows: GAGVSQTPSNKVTEKGKYVELRCDPISGHTALYWYRQSLGQGPEFLIYFQGTGAADDSGLPNDRFFAVRPEGSVSTLKIQRTERGDSAVYLCASSLSGSSTDTQYFGPGTRLTVL.

V is TRBV5-4 and J is TRBJ2-2, with D maybe TRBD2 (5 bases). The CDR3 has 15 residues. V was shortened by 5 bases and J by 11 bases, with 22 bases between the two germline ends. CDR1 is SGHNT and CDR2 is YYREEE in the germline V gene (reference sequence). Here the CDR3 reads CASSRPRAPFLELFF. The CDR3 bases are TGTGCCAGCAGTCGCCCGAGGGCCCCCTTTTTAGAGCTGTTTTTT.

The chain joins TRBV4-2 to TRBJ2-7; weak D call: TRBD1 (5 bases). The germline CDR1 and CDR2 sequences are LGHNA and YNFKEQ. There are 15 residues in the CDR3. The V end lost 0 bases, the J end lost 3 bases, and 12 bases lay between the germline ends. For the CDR3, the DNA is TGTGCCAGCAGCCAAGATATCGGAAGGGGCTACGAGCAGTACTTC. Residues: CASSQDIGRGYEQYF.